This entry lists 20 T cell receptor beta chains sequenced from one sample in a study of vaccination and CD4 T cells after COVID-19 (dated by TCRdb to the early 2020s). Their antigen targets remain unknown. The library came from PCR. Sequenced on an Illumina iSeq 100. DNA from cultured CD4+ T cells underwent TCR sequencing with the Oncomine TCR Beta short-read assay at the Johns Hopkins FTIC core. TCRdb reran the public reads through fastp at Q25 and MiXCR, keeping productive beta chains. When rows share a CDR3 protein, they turn into one entry using the most common DNA and genes. The sample table lists fewer than 20,000 distinct CDR3 sequences, more than 45% of them with a count of one. About 19% of the sample belongs to the ten largest clones. The time point label for this specimen denotes: late sampling 161 to 241 days after vaccination in a few convalescent patients. The treatment or condition label, read with the paper, signifies: roughly 11-day PBMC culture with coronavirus spike peptide pools or control peptides (ViraFEST assay).

The sample was CD4+ T cells from blood, cultured in vitro, taken about 7 months after SARS-CoV-2 vaccination. These receptors all come from a human donor who had recovered from COVID-19.

The V call is TRBV5-4, the J call TRBJ2-2; 14 bases map to TRBD2. The CDR3 runs to 16 residues. The V and J ends lost 4 bases and 4 bases, in that order; junction bases with no gene match: 3. CDR1 and CDR2 from the germline V gene are SGHNT and YYREEE (reference sequence). CDR3 in amino acids: CASSPGLAGGTGELFF. The CDR3 nucleotides read TGTGCCAGCAGCCCAGGACTAGCGGGGGGCACCGGGGAGCTGTTTTTT.

This clonotype was detected a few times. This chain uses TRBV27 with TRBJ2-7; 7 nucleotides agree with TRBD1. CDR1 is MNHEY, CDR2 SMNVEV, per germline (reference sequence). Trimming cost V 5 bases and J 4 bases; bases outside gene matches: 5. The CDR3 loop spans 13 amino acids. In DNA, the CDR3 is TGTGCCAGCAGTAAGGGGGCGCAGTACGAGCAGTACTTC. It encodes CASSKGAQYEQYF.

The rearrangement links TRBV6-1 to TRBJ1-1; D is possibly TRBD1 (5 bases). Germline lookup yields CDR1 MNHNS and CDR2 SASEGT. Between the trimmed V and J ends, which lost 5 bases and 4 bases, there was a span of 5 bases. This CDR3 is 11 amino acids long. The CDR3 loop is CASSQGTEAFF. The DNA of the CDR3 is TGTGCCAGCAGTCAGGGCACTGAAGCTTTCTTT.

In this sample, this clonotype turned up a few times. The CDR3, as DNA: TGTGCCAGCAGTTTCGGACTGCCTTTGCAGCCCCAGCATTTT. Encoded protein: CASSFGLPLQPQHF. This chain links TRBV2 with TRBJ1-5; D is ambiguous. Trimming pared 5 bases from V and 7 bases from J, leaving 15 bases between. The CDR3 extends over 14 amino acids. The germline V gene encodes CDR1 SNHLY and CDR2 FYNNEI.

J is TRBJ1-6 and V is TRBV20-1; D might be TRBD1 (5 bases). The V end lost 6 bases, the J end lost 0 bases, and 15 bases lay between the germline ends. CDR1 DFQATT and CDR2 SNEGSKA come from the germline V gene (reference sequence). The CDR3 has 16 amino acids. The CDR3 loop is CSAGDGRSSYNSPLHF. The CDR3 DNA follows: TGCAGTGCAGGGGACGGACGGAGCTCCTATAATTCACCCCTCCACTTT.

This chain uses TRBV7-9 with TRBJ2-7, with D possibly being TRBD1 or TRBD2 (5 bases each). The CDR3 totals 14 residues. CDR1 and CDR2 (germline): SEHNR, FQNEAQ (reference sequence). V was trimmed by 3 bases and J by 2 bases, leaving 11 bases between them. The CDR3 DNA is TGTGCCAGCAGCTTGAGGGACGGAACCTACGAGCAGTACTTC. This encodes CASSLRDGTYEQYF.

The J gene is TRBJ2-3, the V gene TRBV24-1; 15 positions match TRBD2. Germline V gives CDR1 KGHDR, CDR2 SFDVKD. This CDR3 comprises 18 residues. Losses at the gene ends were 3 bases for V and 2 bases for J; bases not matched to a gene: 5. CDR3 DNA sequence: TGTGCCACCAGTGATACCGGGACTAGCGGGAGGTACACAGATACGCAGTATTTT. Residues: CATSDTGTSGRYTDTQYF.

This clonotype is labeled as medium-sized. The V gene is TRBV6-5, the J gene TRBJ1-1; D perhaps matches TRBD1 (5 bases). Germline CDR1 MNHEY, CDR2 SVGAGI. CDR3 length: 13 residues. V dropped 2 bases and J dropped 4 bases, with 8 bases sitting between them. Written as DNA, the CDR3 is TGTGCCAGCAGTTACATTGGGGCCACTGAAGCTTTCTTT. Protein: CASSYIGATEAFF.

Only a few counts were recorded for this clonotype. The rearrangement joins TRBV4-1 to TRBJ1-2, with 7 bases lining up with TRBD1. The ends lost 4 bases at V and 11 bases at J; junction bases unmatched: 10. The CDR3 contains 13 residues. The germline gives CDR1 MGHRA, CDR2 YSYEKL. The CDR3 is CASSPADRTAYTF. The CDR3 region has the DNA TGCGCCAGCAGCCCCGCGGACAGGACGGCTTACACCTTC.

The chain couples TRBV11-3 to TRBJ2-5; possibly TRBD2 for D (7 bases). The CDR3 runs to 16 residues. Trimming removed 0 bases from V and 5 bases from J, with 16 bases in between. Germline V gene lookup returns CDR1 SGHNT and CDR2 YENEEA. The DNA for the CDR3 is TGTGCCAGCAGCTTAGATCTTAGTGGGAGGGGGGAGACCCAGTACTTC. Encoded protein: CASSLDLSGRGETQYF. The whole variable domain, remainder taken from reference TRBV11-3 and TRBJ2-5, is EAGVVQSPRYKIIEKKQPVAFWCNPISGHNTLYWYLQNLGQGPELLIRYENEEAVDDSQLPKDRFSAERLKGVDSTLKIQPAELGDSAVYLCASSLDLSGRGETQYFGPGTRLLVL.

The chain couples TRBV6-2 or TRBV6-3 to TRBJ1-2, with D perhaps matching TRBD1 (5 bases). This CDR3 region has 13 residues. In germline, CDR1 is MNHEY, CDR2 SVGEGT. V was pared by 6 bases and J by 7 bases, with 15 bases between. In nucleotides, the CDR3 is TGTGCCAGCAGACAGGACCGTTACCCTGGCTACACCTTC. Translating it yields CASRQDRYPGYTF.

The genes are TRBV2 and TRBJ1-2; D is unclear. The V gene lost 9 bases and the J gene lost 4 bases, with 9 bases spanning the gap. The CDR3 sequence is 11 residues long. CDR1 and CDR2 (germline): SNHLY, FYNNEI. CDR3 sequence: CARLDGYGYTF. The CDR3 DNA reads as TGTGCCAGGCTGGACGGCTATGGCTACACCTTC.

The chain carries TRBV7-2 and TRBJ2-3; TRBD1 matches at 8 bases. With 5 bases clipped from V and 10 bases from J, the junction kept 5 bases outside the gene matches. The CDR3 runs 12 residues. CDR1 SGHTA and CDR2 FQGNSA come from the germline V gene. CDR3: CASSRPGQAQYF. CDR3 DNA sequence: TGTGCCAGCAGCCGTCCGGGACAGGCGCAGTATTTT.

This clonotype has more than one count but fewer than ten. This chain connects TRBV7-9 to TRBJ1-2, with TRBD1 as a possible D gene (6 bases). V lost 5 bases and J lost 7, with 14 bases in between. CDR1 is SEHNR and CDR2 is FQNEAQ in the germline V gene (reference sequence). The CDR3 runs 13 residues. The CDR3 reads CASSREGVGGYTF. The CDR3 nucleotides are TGTGCCAGCAGCCGAGAGGGGGTTGGTGGCTACACCTTC.

The rearrangement joins TRBV6-1 to TRBJ1-1; D uncertain. Trimming shortened V by 4 bases and J by 1 base, and 7 bases separated the two germline ends. CDR1 is MNHNS and CDR2 is SASEGT in the germline V gene. The CDR3 is 13 amino acids. The CDR3 bases are TGTGCCAGCAGTGGGGTCTGGAACACTGAAGCTTTCTTT. It translates to CASSGVWNTEAFF.

There are a few counts of this clonotype. The V call is TRBV6-5, the J call TRBJ1-2; no definite D call. Germline V lookup: CDR1 MNHEY, CDR2 SVGAGI. Trimming left V 2 bases short and J 2 bases short, with 6 bases between. The CDR3 is 13 amino acids. The CDR3 sequence: CASSYPENYGYTF. The CDR3 bases are TGTGCCAGCAGTTACCCGGAAAACTATGGCTACACCTTC.

This clonotype was recorded a few times. V is TRBV5-4 and J is TRBJ2-7, with 9 bases fitting TRBD1. The CDR3 totals 13 residues. Trimming removed 5 bases from V and 6 bases from J; junction bases left unmatched: 6. Germline assignment: CDR1 SGHNT and CDR2 YYREEE (reference sequence). Written as DNA, the CDR3 is TGTGCCAGCAGTCGCACAGGGGGCGCCGAGCAGTACTTC. Its translation: CASSRTGGAEQYF.

The count of this clonotype is one. In DNA form, the CDR3 reads TGTGCCAGCAGCCCACAGGGGGTATATACTGAAGCTTTCTTT. Translating gives CASSPQGVYTEAFF. V is TRBV14 and J is TRBJ1-1; the match to TRBD1 covers 8 bases. V was pared by 4 bases and J by 5 bases, with 6 bases of the junction left unmatched. The CDR3 extends over 14 amino acids. CDR1 is SGHDN, CDR2 FVKESK, per germline.

This chain joins TRBV6-1 and TRBJ2-5; D unclear. CDR1 and CDR2 (germline): MNHNS, SASEGT. CDR3 length: 15 amino acids. The V gene lost 2 bases and the J gene lost 5 bases, with 15 bases spanning the gap. CDR3 nucleotide sequence: TGTGCCAGCAGTGAACAGAATTGGTTCGGGGAGACCCAGTACTTC. This sequence encodes CASSEQNWFGETQYF.

The rearrangement links TRBV24-1 to TRBJ2-1; possible D gene TRBD1, 5 bases. CDR3 length equals 11 residues. V dropped 6 bases and J dropped 12 bases, with 11 bases sitting between them. The V gene's germline CDR1 is KGHDR and CDR2 SFDVKD. The CDR3 sequence is CATSSRGGQFF. In DNA, the CDR3 is TGTGCCACCAGTAGTAGGGGCGGGCAGTTCTTC.